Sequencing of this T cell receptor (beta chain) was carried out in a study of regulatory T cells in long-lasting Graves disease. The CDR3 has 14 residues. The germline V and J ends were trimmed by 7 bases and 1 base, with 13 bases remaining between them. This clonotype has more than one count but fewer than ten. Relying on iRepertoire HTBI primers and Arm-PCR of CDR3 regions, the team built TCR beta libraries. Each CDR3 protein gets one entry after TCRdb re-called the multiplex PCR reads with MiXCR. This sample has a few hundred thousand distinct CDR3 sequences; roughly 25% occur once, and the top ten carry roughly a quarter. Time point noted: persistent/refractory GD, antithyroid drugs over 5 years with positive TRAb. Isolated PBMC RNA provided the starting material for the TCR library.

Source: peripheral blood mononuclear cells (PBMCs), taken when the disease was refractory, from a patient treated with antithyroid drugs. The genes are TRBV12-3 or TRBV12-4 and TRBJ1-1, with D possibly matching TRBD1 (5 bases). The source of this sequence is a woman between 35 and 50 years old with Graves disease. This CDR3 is CASTWGGENTEAFF. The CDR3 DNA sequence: TGTGCCAGCACCTGGGGGGGGGAGAACACTGAAGCTTTCTTT.